This T cell receptor beta chain was recorded in a study of technical replicates of blood from a few donors. The CDR3 totals 15 residues. V was pared by 3 bases and J by 2 bases, with 6 bases of the junction left unmatched. Germline assignment: CDR1 LNHDA and CDR2 SQIVND (reference sequence). Assay: immunoSEQ multiplex PCR; the TCRdb copy retains only in-frame clones and omits some. Among about 80,000 clones listed, about 88% were seen once. This clonotype originated in a human donor in good health. V and J are TRBV19 and TRBJ2-7; 8 bases match TRBD1. The sample comprised T cells isolated from PBMCs. CDR3 nucleotide sequence: TGTGCCAGTAGTATTTTGACAGGGGATACCTACGAGCAGTACTTC. Translated: CASSILTGDTYEQYF.